This entry lists 4 T cell receptor beta chains sequenced from one sample in a study of cytomegalovirus exposure and HLA in healthy donors. PCR used 60 Vbeta primers and 13 Jbeta primers. Libraries were prepared by immunoSEQ multiplex PCR; TCRdb keeps only in-frame clonotypes and omits some of them. The table lists over 100,000 clones, around 78% of them singletons. The sample taken for sequencing was PBMCs. The source is a middle-aged man in good health and CMV-seronegative.

This clone was recorded a few times. Other DNA sequences in this sample translate to the same CDR3. In DNA form, the CDR3 reads TGTGCCAGCAGTCTTAATGAAGCCGAGCAGTACTTC. Translation: CASSLNEAEQYF. The rearrangement links TRBV28 to TRBJ2-7; no clear D gene. The germline V gene has CDR1 MDHEN and CDR2 SYDVKM. The CDR3 is 12 amino acids. Trimming left V 5 bases short and J 6 bases short, with 11 bases between. Full variable domain (rest looked up from reference TRBV28 and TRBJ2-7): DVKVTQSSRYLVKRTGEKVFLECVQDMDHENMFWYRQDPGLGLRLIYFSYDVKMKEKGDIPEGYSVSREKKERFSLILESASTNQTSMYLCASSLNEAEQYFGPGTRLTVT.

This clone was counted only a few times. This chain connects TRBV27 to TRBJ1-1, with TRBD1 matching 7 bases. Germline loops: CDR1 MNHEY, CDR2 SMNVEV (reference sequence). Unmatched junction bases numbered 5, after V lost 5 bases and J lost 5 bases. The CDR3 spans 13 residues. The CDR3 DNA is TGTGCCAGCAGTCTGACAGGGTTGACTGAAGCTTTCTTT. Residues: CASSLTGLTEAFF.

The V gene is TRBV15, the J gene TRBJ2-1; 9 nucleotides match TRBD1. The CDR3 covers 14 residues. CDR1 and CDR2 (germline): LNHNV, YYDKDF (reference sequence). V lost 1 base and J lost 10; bases outside the gene matches: 5. CDR3 in DNA: TGTGCCACCAGCAGAGTACAGGGGGCTAGGGAGCAGTTCTTC. Its protein is CATSRVQGAREQFF.

This clone was picked up a small number of times. The chain is built from TRBV7-9 and TRBJ1-1; the D gene is possibly TRBD1 (6 bases). The V end was cut by 1 base, the J end by 0 bases, with 6 bases between. CDR3 size: 14 residues. Germline assignment: CDR1 SEHNR and CDR2 FQNEAQ (reference sequence). CDR3 residues: CASSLGTVNTEAFF. CDR3 DNA: TGTGCCAGCAGCTTAGGGACAGTGAACACTGAAGCTTTCTTT.